This entry describes one T cell receptor beta chain. Its specificity is unknown. This specimen belongs to a study of cytomegalovirus exposure and HLA in healthy donors. PCR primers comprised 60 Vbeta and 13 Jbeta primers. The method was immunoSEQ multiplex PCR; TCRdb's version includes in-frame clones alone and lacks a portion of them. The sample consists of 140,000 to 150,000 clones, around three fifths of them appearing once. The CDR3 loop spans 12 amino acids. Germline CDR1 is PRHDT and CDR2 is FYEKMQ (reference sequence). V shed 10 bases and J 5 bases; nucleotides not matched to a gene: 5. Study-wide findings and caveats: Certain indistinguishable V segments, among them TRBV6-2 and TRBV6-3, were excluded. Researchers catalogued 164 TCR beta chains as cytomegalovirus-associated.

Sequenced: PBMCs. The source of this sequence is a male donor in good health and CMV-seronegative. J is TRBJ2-7 and V is TRBV13, with 10 nucleotides matching TRBD1. The CDR3 here is CAIGTGAHEQYF. The CDR3 DNA reads TGTGCCATAGGGACAGGGGCCCACGAGCAGTACTTC. Looking up the rest from reference TRBV13 and TRBJ2-7 gives the full variable domain: AAGVIQSPRHLIKEKRETATLKCYPIPRHDTVYWYQQGPGQDPQFLISFYEKMQSDKGSIPDRFSAQQFSDYHSELNMSSLELGDSALYFCAIGTGAHEQYFGPGTRLTVT.